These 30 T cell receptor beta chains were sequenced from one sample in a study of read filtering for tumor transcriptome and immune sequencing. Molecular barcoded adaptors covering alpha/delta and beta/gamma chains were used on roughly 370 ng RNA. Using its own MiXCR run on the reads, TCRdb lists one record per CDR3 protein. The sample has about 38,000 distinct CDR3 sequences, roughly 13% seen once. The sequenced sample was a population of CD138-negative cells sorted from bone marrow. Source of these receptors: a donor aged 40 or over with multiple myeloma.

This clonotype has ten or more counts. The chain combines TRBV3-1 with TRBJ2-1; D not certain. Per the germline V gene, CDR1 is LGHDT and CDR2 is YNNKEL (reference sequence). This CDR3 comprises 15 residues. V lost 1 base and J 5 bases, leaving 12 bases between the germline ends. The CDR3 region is CASSQGGAGHNEQFF. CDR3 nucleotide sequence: TGTGCCAGCAGCCAAGGCGGAGCAGGCCACAATGAGCAGTTCTTC.

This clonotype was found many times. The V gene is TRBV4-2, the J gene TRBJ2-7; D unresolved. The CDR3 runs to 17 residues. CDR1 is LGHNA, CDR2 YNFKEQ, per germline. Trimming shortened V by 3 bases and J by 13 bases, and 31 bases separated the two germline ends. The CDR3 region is CASSQRRLLGVKTLPYF. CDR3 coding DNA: TGTGCCAGCAGCCAGAGGCGTCTACTTGGAGTGAAAACCCTTCCTTACTTC.

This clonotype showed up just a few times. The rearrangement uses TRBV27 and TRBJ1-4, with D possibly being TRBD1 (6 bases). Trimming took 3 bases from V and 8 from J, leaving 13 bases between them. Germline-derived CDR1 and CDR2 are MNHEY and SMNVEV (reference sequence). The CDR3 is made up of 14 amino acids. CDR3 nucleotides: TGTGCCAGCAGTTTTCACAGGGTACCCGAAAAACTGTTTTTT. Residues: CASSFHRVPEKLFF.

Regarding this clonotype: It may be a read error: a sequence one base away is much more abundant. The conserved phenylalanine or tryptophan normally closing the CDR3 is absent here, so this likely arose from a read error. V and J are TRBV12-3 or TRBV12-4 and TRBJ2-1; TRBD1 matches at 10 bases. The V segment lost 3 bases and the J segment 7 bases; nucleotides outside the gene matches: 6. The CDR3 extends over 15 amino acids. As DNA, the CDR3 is TGTGCCAGCAGTTTCCCGGGACAGGGGTTAAATGAGCAGTTCCTC. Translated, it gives CASSFPGQGLNEQFL.

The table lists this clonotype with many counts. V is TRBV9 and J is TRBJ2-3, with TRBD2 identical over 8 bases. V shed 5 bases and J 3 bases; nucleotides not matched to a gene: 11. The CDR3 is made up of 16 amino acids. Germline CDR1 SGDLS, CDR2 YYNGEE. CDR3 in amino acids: CASSRPGLDYTDTQYF. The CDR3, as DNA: TGTGCCAGCAGTCGACCGGGACTAGATTATACAGATACGCAGTATTTT. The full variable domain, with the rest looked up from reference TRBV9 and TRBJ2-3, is DSGVTQTPKHLITATGQRVTLRCSPRSGDLSVYWYQQSLDQGLQFLIQYYNGEERAKGNILERFSAQQFPDLHSELNLSSLELGDSALYFCASSRPGLDYTDTQYFGPGTRLTVL.

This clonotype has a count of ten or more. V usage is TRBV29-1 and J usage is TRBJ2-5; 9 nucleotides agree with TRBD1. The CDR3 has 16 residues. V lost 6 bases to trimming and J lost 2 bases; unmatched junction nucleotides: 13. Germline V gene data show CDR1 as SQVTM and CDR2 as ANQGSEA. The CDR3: CSVQPGQGNLQETQYF. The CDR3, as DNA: TGCAGCGTACAACCGGGACAGGGCAACCTACAAGAGACCCAGTACTTC.

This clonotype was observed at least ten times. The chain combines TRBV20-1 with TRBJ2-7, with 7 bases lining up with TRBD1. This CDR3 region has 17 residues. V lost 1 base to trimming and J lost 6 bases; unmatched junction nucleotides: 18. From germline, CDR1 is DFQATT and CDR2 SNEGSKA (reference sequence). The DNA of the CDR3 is TGCAGTGCTAGAGGGGCTTTTCGGGACAGACGAAGTCTCGAGCAGTACTTC. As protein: CSARGAFRDRRSLEQYF.

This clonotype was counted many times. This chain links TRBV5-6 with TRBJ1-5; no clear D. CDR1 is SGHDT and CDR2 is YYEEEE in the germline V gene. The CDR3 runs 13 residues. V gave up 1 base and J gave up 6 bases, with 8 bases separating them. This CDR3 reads CASSLTSGQPQHF. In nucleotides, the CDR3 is TGTGCCAGCAGCTTGACTTCTGGTCAGCCCCAGCATTTT.

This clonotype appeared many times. DNA for the CDR3: TGTGCCAGCAGTTTCGCCAGAATCACTGAAGCTTTCTTT. Encoded protein: CASSFARITEAFF. The chain uses TRBV27 and TRBJ1-1; D gene unclear. The V end lost 3 bases, the J end lost 4 bases, and 9 bases lay between the germline ends. CDR1 is MNHEY and CDR2 is SMNVEV in the germline V gene (reference sequence). The CDR3 runs 13 residues.

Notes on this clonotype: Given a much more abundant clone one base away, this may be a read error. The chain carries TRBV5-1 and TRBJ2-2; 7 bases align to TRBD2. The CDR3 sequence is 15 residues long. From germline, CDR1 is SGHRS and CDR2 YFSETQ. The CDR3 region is CASSQILAPTGGLFF. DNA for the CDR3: TGCGCCAGCAGCCAAATACTAGCGCCCACCGGGGGGCTGTTTTTT.

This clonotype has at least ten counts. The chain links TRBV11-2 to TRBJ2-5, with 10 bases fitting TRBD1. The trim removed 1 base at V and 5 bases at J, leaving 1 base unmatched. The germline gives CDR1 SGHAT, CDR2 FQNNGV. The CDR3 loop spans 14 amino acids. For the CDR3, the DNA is TGTGCCAGCAGCTTAGGACAGGGGGCCGAGACCCAGTACTTC. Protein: CASSLGQGAETQYF.

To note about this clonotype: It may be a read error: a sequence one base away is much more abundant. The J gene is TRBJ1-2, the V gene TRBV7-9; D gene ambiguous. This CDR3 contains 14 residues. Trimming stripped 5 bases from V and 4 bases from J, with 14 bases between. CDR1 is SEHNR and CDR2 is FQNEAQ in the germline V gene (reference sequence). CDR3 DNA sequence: TGTGCCAGCAGCCTTACGAAACGGCTCTATGGCTACACCTTC. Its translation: CASSLTKRLYGYTF.

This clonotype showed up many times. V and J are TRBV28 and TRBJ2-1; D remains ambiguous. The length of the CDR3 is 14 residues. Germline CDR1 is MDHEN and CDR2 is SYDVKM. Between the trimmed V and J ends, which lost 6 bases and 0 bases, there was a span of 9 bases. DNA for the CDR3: TGTGCCAGCAGGGGCGGCGGCTCCTACAATGAGCAGTTCTTC. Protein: CASRGGGSYNEQFF.

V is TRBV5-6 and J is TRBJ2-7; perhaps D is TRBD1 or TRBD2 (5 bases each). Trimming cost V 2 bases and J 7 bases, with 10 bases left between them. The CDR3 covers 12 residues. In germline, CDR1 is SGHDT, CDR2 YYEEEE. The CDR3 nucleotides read TGTGCCAGCAGCTTTGGGGGTCGAGAGCAGTACTTC. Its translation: CASSFGGREQYF. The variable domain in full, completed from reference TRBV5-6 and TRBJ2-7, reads DAGVTQSPTHLIKTRGQQVTLRCSPKSGHDTVSWYQQALGQGPQFIFQYYEEEERQRGNFPDRFSGHQFPNYSSELNVNALLLGDSALYLCASSFGGREQYFGPGTRLTVT.

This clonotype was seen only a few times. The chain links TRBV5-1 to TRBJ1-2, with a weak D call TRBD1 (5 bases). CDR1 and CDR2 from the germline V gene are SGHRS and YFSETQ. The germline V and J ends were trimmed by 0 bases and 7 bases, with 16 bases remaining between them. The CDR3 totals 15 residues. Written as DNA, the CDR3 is TGCGCCAGCAGCTTGGCCGGACAACAAAGTGGTGGCTACACCTTC. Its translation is CASSLAGQQSGGYTF.

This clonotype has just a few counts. DNA of the CDR3: TGTGCCAGCAGTTTAGGGACGGGTGGAAACACCATATATTTT. It yields the protein CASSLGTGGNTIYF. This chain links TRBV12-3 or TRBV12-4 with TRBJ1-3; D is uncertain. The CDR3 contains 14 residues. V was shortened by 1 base and J by 3 bases, with 7 bases between the two germline ends.

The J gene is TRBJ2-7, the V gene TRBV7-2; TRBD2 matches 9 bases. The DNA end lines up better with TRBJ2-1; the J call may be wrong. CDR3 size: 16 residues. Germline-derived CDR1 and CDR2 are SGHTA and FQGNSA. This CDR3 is CASSFSSGNIYDEQFF. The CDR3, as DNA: TGTGCCAGCAGCTTCTCTAGCGGGAACATATACGATGAGCAGTTCTTC.

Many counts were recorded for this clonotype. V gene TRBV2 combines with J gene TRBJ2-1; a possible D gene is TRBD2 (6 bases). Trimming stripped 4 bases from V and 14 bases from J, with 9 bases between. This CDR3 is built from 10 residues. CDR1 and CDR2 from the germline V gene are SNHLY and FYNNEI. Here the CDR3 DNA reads TGTGCCAGCAGTGGGGACTGGGAGTTCTTC. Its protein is CASSGDWEFF.

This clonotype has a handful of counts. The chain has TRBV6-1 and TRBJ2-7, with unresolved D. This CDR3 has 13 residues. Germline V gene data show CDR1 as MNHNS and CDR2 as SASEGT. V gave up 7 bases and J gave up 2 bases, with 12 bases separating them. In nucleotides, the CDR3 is TGTGCCAGCAACCCTAGAGAAACCTACGAGCAGTACTTC. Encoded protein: CASNPRETYEQYF.

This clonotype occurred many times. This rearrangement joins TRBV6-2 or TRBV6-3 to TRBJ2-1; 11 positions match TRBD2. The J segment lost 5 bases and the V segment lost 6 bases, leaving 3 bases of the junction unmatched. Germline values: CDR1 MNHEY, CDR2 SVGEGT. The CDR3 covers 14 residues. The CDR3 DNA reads TGTGCCAGCAGAGAACTAGCGGGGGACAATGAGCAGTTCTTC. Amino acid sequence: CASRELAGDNEQFF.

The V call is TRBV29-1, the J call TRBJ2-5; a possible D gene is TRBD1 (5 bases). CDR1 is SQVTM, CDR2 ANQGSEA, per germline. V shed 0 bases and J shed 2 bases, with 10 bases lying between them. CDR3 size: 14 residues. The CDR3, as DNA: TGCAGCGTTGAAGATTTGGACAAACAAGAGACCCAGTACTTC. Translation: CSVEDLDKQETQYF.

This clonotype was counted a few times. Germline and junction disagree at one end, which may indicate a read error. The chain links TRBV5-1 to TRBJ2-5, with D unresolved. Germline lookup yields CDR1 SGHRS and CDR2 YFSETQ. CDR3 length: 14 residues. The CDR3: CASSSGDPQGTQYF. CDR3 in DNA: TGCGCCAGCAGCTCTGGTGACCCTCAAGGGACCCAGTACTTC. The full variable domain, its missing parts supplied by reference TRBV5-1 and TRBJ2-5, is KAGVTQTPRYLIKTRGQQVTLSCSPISGHRSVSWYQQTPGQGLQFLFEYFSETQRNKGNFPGRFSGRQFSNSRSEMNVSTLELGDSALYLCASSSGDPQGTQYFGPGTRLLVL.

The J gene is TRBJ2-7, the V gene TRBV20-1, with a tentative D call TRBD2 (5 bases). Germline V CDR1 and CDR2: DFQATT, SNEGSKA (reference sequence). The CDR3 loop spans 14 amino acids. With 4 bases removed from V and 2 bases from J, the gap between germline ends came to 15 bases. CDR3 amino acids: CSANEEWEPYEQYF. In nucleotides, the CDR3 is TGCAGTGCTAATGAGGAATGGGAGCCCTACGAGCAGTACTTC.

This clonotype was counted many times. This CDR3 is CASSYVGGEQYF. CDR3 coding DNA: TGTGCCAGCAGTTACGTGGGGGGCGAGCAGTACTTC. V and J are TRBV6-5 and TRBJ2-7; perhaps TRBD2 as D (6 bases). V lost 2 bases and J 6 bases, leaving 8 bases between the germline ends. The V gene's germline CDR1 is MNHEY and CDR2 SVGAGI. The CDR3 extends over 12 amino acids.

The CDR3 sequence is CASSLDLGGVYNEQFF. CDR3 coding DNA: TGTGCCAGCAGCTTAGATCTTGGCGGCGTATACAATGAGCAGTTCTTC. V gene TRBV11-3 combines with J gene TRBJ2-1; D call uncertain. Trimming cost V 0 bases and J 4 bases, with 13 bases left between them. Germline V gene lookup returns CDR1 SGHNT and CDR2 YENEEA. The CDR3 has 16 residues.

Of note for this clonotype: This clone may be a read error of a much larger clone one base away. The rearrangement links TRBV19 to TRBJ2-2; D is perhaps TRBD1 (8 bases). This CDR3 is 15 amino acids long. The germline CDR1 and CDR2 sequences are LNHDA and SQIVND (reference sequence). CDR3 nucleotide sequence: TGTGCCAGTAGACCCTACAGGGGGGGCACCGGGGAGCTGTCTTTT. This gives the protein CASRPYRGGTGELSF. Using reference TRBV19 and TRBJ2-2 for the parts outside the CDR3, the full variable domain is DGGITQSPKYLFRKEGQNVTLSCEQNLNHDAMYWYRQDPGQGLRLIYYSQIVNDFQKGDIAEGYSVSREKKESFPLTVTSAQKNPTAFYLCASRPYRGGTGELSFGEGSRLTVL.

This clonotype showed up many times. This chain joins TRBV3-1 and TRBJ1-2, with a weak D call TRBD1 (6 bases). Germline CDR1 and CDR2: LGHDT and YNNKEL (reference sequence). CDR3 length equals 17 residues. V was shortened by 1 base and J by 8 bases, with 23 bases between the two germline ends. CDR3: CASSQGPGDAKTAGYTF. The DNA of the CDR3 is TGTGCCAGCAGCCAAGGCCCAGGGGATGCGAAAACGGCGGGCTACACCTTC.

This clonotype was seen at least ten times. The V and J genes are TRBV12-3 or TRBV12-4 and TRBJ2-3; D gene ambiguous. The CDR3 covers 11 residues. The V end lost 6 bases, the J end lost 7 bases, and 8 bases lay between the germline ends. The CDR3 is CASSRSNTQYF. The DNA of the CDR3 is TGTGCCAGCAGCCGGTCTAATACGCAGTATTTT.

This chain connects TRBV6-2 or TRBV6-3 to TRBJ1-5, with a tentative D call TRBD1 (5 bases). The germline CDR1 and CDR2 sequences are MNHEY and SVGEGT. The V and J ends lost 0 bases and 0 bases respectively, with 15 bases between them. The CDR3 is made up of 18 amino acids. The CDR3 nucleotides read TGTGCCAGCAGTTACTCGAGCACAGGCTTTTCTAGCAATCAGCCCCAGCATTTT. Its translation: CASSYSSTGFSSNQPQHF.

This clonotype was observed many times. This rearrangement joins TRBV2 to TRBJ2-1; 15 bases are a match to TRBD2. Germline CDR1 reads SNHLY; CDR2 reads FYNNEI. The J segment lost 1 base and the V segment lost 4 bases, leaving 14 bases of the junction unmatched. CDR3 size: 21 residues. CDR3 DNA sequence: TGTGCCAGCAGTGCATTAAAAGCGGGGACTAGCGGGAGGAGTTCCTACAATGAGCAGTTCTTC. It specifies CASSALKAGTSGRSSYNEQFF. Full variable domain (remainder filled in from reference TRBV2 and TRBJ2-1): EPEVTQTPSHQVTQMGQEVILRCVPISNHLYFYWYRQILGQKVEFLVSFYNNEISEKSEIFDDQFSVERPDGSNFTLKIRSTKLEDSAMYFCASSALKAGTSGRSSYNEQFFGPGTRLTVL.